What follows describes a single T cell receptor beta chain. Using a J-beta primer mix together with a sample-barcoded 5' primer, a second PCR was run for roughly 6 to 11 cycles. MiXCR, applied by TCRdb to the 5' RACE reads, yields one record per CDR3 protein. This table has 780,000 or so distinct CDR3 sequences, roughly 50% appearing once. Researchers isolated at least 6 million PBMCs per sample. The sample comes from a study of blood T cells in healthy people across ages. Germline loops: CDR1 DFQATT, CDR2 SNEGSKA (reference sequence). The CDR3 runs 16 residues. The V gene lost 6 bases and the J gene lost 5 bases, with 24 bases spanning the gap.

The receptor was isolated from a man aged 40-49 years in good health. The V call is TRBV20-1, the J call TRBJ2-3; D may be TRBD1 or TRBD2 (6 bases each). Sequencing used blood. This CDR3 is CSADTGTPEFGDTQYF. Written as DNA, the CDR3 is TGCAGTGCCGATACAGGGACTCCCGAGTTCGGAGATACGCAGTATTTT.